This T cell receptor beta chain was retrieved from a study of blood T cell repertoires in COVID-19. Across the study: Donors in the United States, Italy and Spain gave samples during acute or convalescent COVID-19. Sample material is recorded as cDNA or gDNA derived from T cells, B-cell-depleted T cells, or PBMCs.

Deletions cut 10 bases from V and 3 bases from J, with 9 bases between. CDR3 length equals 12 residues. Germline V gene lookup returns CDR1 SNHLY and CDR2 FYNNEI. In the original analysis: Nucleated cell counts were estimated from reference gene primer amplification. Produced via immunoSEQ multiplex PCR; TCRdb's table is partial and in-frame only. V and J calls and clone size follow that table, whereas D and trimming were derived from the DNA. The sample has around 100,000 clones, roughly 92% seen once. The gene calls are TRBV2 and TRBJ1-4, with a weak D call TRBD1 (6 bases). The sample taken for sequencing was peripheral blood. The sequence came from a man between 45 and 60 years old with active COVID-19. CDR3 loop: CATGGPNEKLFF. As DNA, the CDR3 is TGTGCCACCGGGGGGCCTAATGAAAAACTGTTTTTT.